This T cell receptor beta chain was sequenced during a study of OX40 agonist ivuxolimab in advanced cancers. Background for the entire study: Ivuxolimab was a fully human IgG2 agonistic monoclonal antibody targeting the costimulatory receptor OX40 (CD134). Intravenous ivuxolimab was administered to patients every 2 weeks at six dose levels: 0.01, 0.1, 0.3, 1.5, 3 and 10 mg/kg. Among the 52 dose-escalation patients, about 19 had hepatocellular carcinoma, 15 or so melanoma, 9 renal cell carcinoma and 9 head and neck cancer. A male proportion of around 81% and a mean age of approximately 61 years, ranging from 23 to 79, were recorded for the dose-escalation cohort. Prior anti-PD-1, anti-PD-L1 or anti-CTLA-4 therapy was permitted, and checkpoint inhibitors had been received by less than 45% of dose-escalation patients. Partial responses occurred in three dose-escalation patients: two with cutaneous melanoma and one with hepatocellular carcinoma. Peripheral TCRbeta sequencing was intended to test whether TCR sequence diversity was altered and clonal T-cell expansion was caused by ivuxolimab. The paper covers the monotherapy dose-escalation part of the phase I ivuxolimab trial, which included N = 52 patients.

Study-wide conclusions, independent of this receptor: The antigen specificity of the clonally expanded peripheral T cells was not determined. Low levels of normalized T-cell clonal expansion were also shown by some nonresponding patients. After ivuxolimab, more expanded clones were found on average in CD8+ T cells than in CD4+ T cells. Clonal expansion of both CD4+ and CD8+ blood T cells was observed from baseline to week 6 at doses 0.1 to 3.0 mg/kg. Partial responders in the 0.1-3.0 mg/kg groups had among the lowest normalized peripheral clonal expansion, especially among CD8+ T cells.

For sequencing of the TCRbeta CDR3 region, genomic DNA was extracted from the sorted cells. The immunoSEQ Assay was used to sequence the TCRbeta CDR3 regions. As stored in TCRdb, this immuneACCESS dataset retains in-frame rearrangements with V and J assigned. A fraction of the clones does not appear; measured against another copy, unresolved V genes explain less than half of the discrepancy, and the remainder lacks a known reason. Counted in this sample were about 79,000 clones; approximately 94% of them appeared once. 8.5% to 10% of the sample is in the top ten clones. This clone was counted a single time. What antigen it recognizes has not been identified. Per-base qualities were not stored, and no clone one base away is much larger. The CDR3, from cysteine to phenylalanine, totals 14 residues. The only DNA kept is the CDR3, 42 bases in frame from the first base. CDR1 MNHEY and CDR2 SMNVEV were looked up in the germline V gene (reference sequence). V lost 4 bases and J lost 0 bases; the stretch between them is 7 bases long.

The trial excluded patients who had a history of autoimmune disease or were on systemic immunosuppression. Peripheral blood for TCR sequencing was drawn from every dose cohort at baseline, at cycle 4 day 1 and at cycle 7 day 1. Samples came from an open-label, multicenter, first-in-human phase I dose-escalation trial of ivuxolimab. Adults with locally advanced or metastatic head and neck squamous cell, hepatocellular, melanoma or renal cell carcinoma were enrolled in the trial. Before TCR sequencing, CD4+ T cells and CD8+ T cells were sorted from peripheral blood as separate populations. Sequencing used CD4+ or CD8+ T cells sorted from blood, obtained in a trial of the OX40 agonist ivuxolimab. This clonotype was sampled from an adult with an advanced solid tumor such as melanoma, head and neck, liver or kidney cancer. The sequence joins TRBV27 to TRBJ2-1; the D gene lacks a confident call. The DNA sequence reads TGTGCCAGCAGTTCTCCGCTCTCCTACAATGAGCAGTTCTTC. The translation is CASSSPLSYNEQFF.